These 16 T cell receptor beta chains came from one sample sequenced in a study of cytotoxic CD8 clonotypes in ibrutinib-treated CLL. Clones were read by immunoSEQ multiplex PCR, and TCRdb kept only the in-frame ones, dropping some. Among around 160,000 clones, about 88% were seen once, and the ten largest hold about 3%. The sample here was PBMCs, taken at disease progression, from a patient treated with ibrutinib. These receptors all come from a human donor with chronic lymphocytic leukemia.

The CDR3 here is CASSSDSYEQYF. The CDR3 DNA follows: TGTGCCAGCAGCTCCGACAGTTACGAGCAGTACTTC. The chain couples TRBV6-5 to TRBJ2-7, with D perhaps TRBD1 (5 bases). The V and J ends lost 6 bases and 4 bases respectively, with 10 bases between them. Germline V gene data show CDR1 as MNHEY and CDR2 as SVGAGI. The CDR3 contains 12 residues.

V and J are TRBV4-3 and TRBJ1-2; TRBD1 agrees at 7 bases. This CDR3 has 14 residues. The V gene end was trimmed by 6 bases and the J gene end by 4 bases; junction bases not matched to a gene: 8. CDR1 is LGHNA, CDR2 YSLEER, per germline. CDR3 sequence reads: CASRRQGVGYGYTF. The CDR3 nucleotides read TGCGCCAGCAGACGACAGGGCGTAGGCTATGGCTACACCTTC.

This clone was detected only once. The chain is built from TRBV27 and TRBJ2-4; 10 bases agree with TRBD1. Germline trimming cut 7 bases from V and 7 bases from J; bases unmatched to any gene: 10. The CDR3 covers 15 residues. CDR1 and CDR2 from the germline V gene are MNHEY and SMNVEV (reference sequence). The CDR3 DNA sequence: TGTGCCAGCATGACGCTTGGGACAGGGGATAACATTCAGTACTTC. As protein: CASMTLGTGDNIQYF.

This clone has a handful of counts. The genes are TRBV7-3 and TRBJ1-1, with D unclear. Germline V gene sequence: CDR1 SGHTA, CDR2 FQGTGA. The V gene lost 9 bases and the J gene lost 0 bases, with 11 bases spanning the gap. The CDR3 is 13 residues long. The CDR3: CASRRALNTEAFF. In nucleotides, the CDR3 is TGTGCCAGTCGACGGGCCCTGAACACTGAAGCTTTCTTT.

This clone showed up just once. The gene calls are TRBV27 and TRBJ1-2; unclear D gene. V dropped 6 bases and J dropped 0 bases, with 11 bases sitting between them. Germline V gene sequence: CDR1 MNHEY, CDR2 SMNVEV (reference sequence). This CDR3 comprises 14 residues. CDR3 loop: CASSLGNTNYGYTF. CDR3 coding DNA: TGTGCCAGCAGCCTCGGAAACACTAACTATGGCTACACCTTC.

The rearrangement links TRBV10-2 to TRBJ2-1; D is uncertain. The V gene's germline CDR1 is WSHSY and CDR2 SAAADI. This CDR3 is 13 amino acids long. Deletions cut 5 bases from V and 3 bases from J, with 8 bases between. The CDR3, as DNA: TGCGCCAGCAGTCTTCGTGACTACAATGAGCAGTTCTTC. Amino acids: CASSLRDYNEQFF.

The chain is built from TRBV5-1 and TRBJ2-3, with D perhaps given as TRBD1 or TRBD2 (5 bases each). Trimming left V 0 bases short and J 1 base short, with 6 bases between. The CDR3 runs 14 residues. The germline gives CDR1 SGHRS, CDR2 YFSETQ. CDR3 sequence (DNA): TGCGCCAGCAGCTTGGGGGACGGCACAGATACGCAGTATTTT. Protein product: CASSLGDGTDTQYF.

V and J are TRBV7-3 and TRBJ2-7; 7 bases line up with TRBD1. The CDR3 spans 12 residues. Germline V CDR1 and CDR2: SGHTA, FQGTGA. Trimming removed 4 bases from V and 6 bases from J; junction bases left unmatched: 3. This CDR3 reads CASSSTGAEQYF. The CDR3 coding sequence is TGTGCCAGCAGCTCAACAGGGGCCGAGCAGTACTTC. Full variable domain (remainder filled in from reference TRBV7-3 and TRBJ2-7): GAGVSQTPSNKVTEKGKYVELRCDPISGHTALYWYRQSLGQGPEFLIYFQGTGAADDSGLPNDRFFAVRPEGSVSTLKIQRTERGDSAVYLCASSSTGAEQYFGPGTRLTVT.

The chain employs TRBV18 and TRBJ1-2; weak D call: TRBD1 (6 bases). The germline V gene has CDR1 KGHSH and CDR2 LQKENI. Trimming took 2 bases from V and 6 from J, leaving 16 bases between them. The CDR3 sequence is 15 residues long. The CDR3 is CASSPNRAGEDGYTF. In DNA form, the CDR3 reads TGTGCCAGCTCACCAAACAGGGCGGGGGAGGATGGCTACACCTTC.

This clone was observed once. The chain joins TRBV15 to TRBJ2-7, with D possibly being TRBD1 or TRBD2 (5 bases each). Germline loops: CDR1 LNHNV, CDR2 YYDKDF (reference sequence). V was trimmed by 3 bases and J by 3 bases, leaving 15 bases between them. The length of the CDR3 is 15 residues. In DNA form, the CDR3 reads TGTGCCACCAGCAGCCGGGACGCCCGCGTCTACGAGCAGTACTTC. Residues: CATSSRDARVYEQYF.

The chain couples TRBV20-1 to TRBJ2-7; D may be TRBD1 (6 bases). The CDR3 has 11 residues. The germline V gene encodes CDR1 DFQATT and CDR2 SNEGSKA (reference sequence). Trimming stripped 3 bases from V and 5 bases from J, with 8 bases between. CDR3: CSASPGDEQYF. In DNA, the CDR3 is TGCAGTGCTAGCCCAGGGGACGAGCAGTACTTC.

This chain links TRBV7-2 with TRBJ2-2; no reliable D call. The V gene's germline CDR1 is SGHTA and CDR2 FQGNSA. Trimming removed 1 base from V and 6 bases from J, with 9 bases in between. The CDR3 consists of 14 residues. As DNA, the CDR3 is TGTGCCAGCAGCTTAGTTGGGGTTGCCGGGGAGCTGTTTTTT. Translated: CASSLVGVAGELFF.

This sequence joins TRBV4-2 and TRBJ2-6; 9 nucleotides agree with TRBD2. This CDR3 has 21 amino acids. The germline gives CDR1 LGHNA, CDR2 YNFKEQ. V shed 0 bases, J shed 0 bases, and the junction held 12 bases outside the gene matches. The CDR3 DNA is TGTGCCAGCAGCCAAGACCCTACGCGCGGGAGGGCCGGCTCTGGGGCCAACGTCCTGACTTTC. As protein: CASSQDPTRGRAGSGANVLTF.

Only a few counts were recorded for this clone. This chain links TRBV18 with TRBJ1-2, with 9 bases that match TRBD1. The CDR3 is 15 amino acids. Germline V gene sequence: CDR1 KGHSH, CDR2 LQKENI. Trimming at V came to 4 bases and at J to 3 bases, leaving 6 bases not matched to a gene. The CDR3: CASSQRQGVDYGYTF. CDR3 DNA: TGTGCCAGCTCACAGAGACAGGGGGTCGACTATGGCTACACCTTC.

The chain carries TRBV7-2 and TRBJ1-2; D might be TRBD1 (6 bases). CDR3 length equals 15 residues. Trimming cost V 7 bases and J 7 bases, with 22 bases left between them. The germline CDR1 and CDR2 sequences are SGHTA and FQGNSA. Here the CDR3 reads CASTVAGGRGTGYTF. The CDR3 DNA sequence: TGTGCCAGCACCGTTGCTGGGGGGCGAGGAACTGGCTACACCTTC.

This chain uses TRBV7-9 with TRBJ1-1; D is ambiguous. The CDR3 extends over 14 amino acids. V shed 0 bases and J shed 0 bases, with 5 bases lying between them. Germline values: CDR1 SEHNR, CDR2 FQNEAQ (reference sequence). In nucleotides, the CDR3 is TGTGCCAGCAGCTTAGCAGTAGTGAACACTGAAGCTTTCTTT. Protein sequence: CASSLAVVNTEAFF. Combining the CDR3 with reference TRBV7-9 and TRBJ1-1 gives the whole variable domain DTGVSQNPRHKITKRGQNVTFRCDPISEHNRLYWYRQTLGQGPEFLTYFQNEAQLEKSRLLSDRFSAERPKGSFSTLEIQRTEQGDSAMYLCASSLAVVNTEAFFGQGTRLTVV.